This T cell receptor (beta chain) was sequenced in a study of T cell responses to AZD1222 COVID-19 vaccine. The data were produced by immunoSEQ multiplex PCR, yet TCRdb's version contains in-frame clones alone and is incomplete. The sample consists of about 140,000 clones, 85% to 90% of them appearing once. Trimming took off 2 bases at V and 0 bases at J, with 10 bases between the two ends. Germline loops: CDR1 LNHDA, CDR2 SQIVND (reference sequence). The CDR3 runs 15 residues. The source material was peripheral blood, sampled on day 0 of AZD1222 vaccination. The sequence came from an adult in good health. The chain is built from TRBV19 and TRBJ1-2; no definite D call. The CDR3 loop is CASSIYSGANYGYTF. As DNA, the CDR3 is TGTGCCAGTAGTATATATTCCGGTGCTAACTATGGCTACACCTTC.